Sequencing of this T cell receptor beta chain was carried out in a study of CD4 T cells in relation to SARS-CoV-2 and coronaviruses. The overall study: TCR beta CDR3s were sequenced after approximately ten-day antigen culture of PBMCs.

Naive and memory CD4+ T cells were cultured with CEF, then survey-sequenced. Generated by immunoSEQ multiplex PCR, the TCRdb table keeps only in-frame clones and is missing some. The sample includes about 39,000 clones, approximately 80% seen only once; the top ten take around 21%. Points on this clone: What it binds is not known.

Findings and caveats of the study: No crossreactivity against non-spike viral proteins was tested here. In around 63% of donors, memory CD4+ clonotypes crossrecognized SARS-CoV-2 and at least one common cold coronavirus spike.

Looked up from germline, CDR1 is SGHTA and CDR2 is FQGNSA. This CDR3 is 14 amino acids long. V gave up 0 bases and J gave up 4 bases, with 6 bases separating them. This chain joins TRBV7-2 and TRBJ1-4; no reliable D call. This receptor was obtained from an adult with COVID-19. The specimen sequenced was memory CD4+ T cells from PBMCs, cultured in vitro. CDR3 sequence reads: CASSLAGINEKLFF. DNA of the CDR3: TGTGCCAGCAGCTTAGCAGGGATTAATGAAAAACTGTTTTTT.